The 30 T cell receptor beta chains presented below share a single source sample, sequenced in a study of T cell changes during pregnancy in multiple sclerosis. Clones were sequenced by immunoSEQ multiplex PCR, and TCRdb holds only the in-frame ones, with some missing. Of 35,000 to 40,000 clones detected, 80% to 95% appear once; the ten largest clones hold under 0.4%. Sequencing was performed on CD4+ T cells from peripheral blood mononuclear cells, taken in the third trimester of pregnancy. These receptors came from a female donor in good health, enrolled as a control in a pregnancy study.

This clone was counted a single time. The rearrangement uses TRBV29-1 and TRBJ2-1, with no clear D. The CDR3 runs to 14 residues. Deletions cut 4 bases from V and 0 bases from J, with 10 bases between. CDR1 is SQVTM and CDR2 is ANQGSEA in the germline V gene. The CDR3 protein is CSVGTSGSYNEQFF. The CDR3 DNA reads as TGCAGCGTTGGTACTTCGGGCTCCTACAATGAGCAGTTCTTC.

The V call is TRBV5-1, the J call TRBJ1-1; D possibly corresponds to TRBD1 (6 bases). V gave up 3 bases and J gave up 1 base, with 10 bases separating them. The CDR3 extends over 14 amino acids. Germline CDR1 and CDR2: SGHRS and YFSETQ. The CDR3 spells CASSWTDSNTEAFF. The CDR3 nucleotides read TGCGCCAGCAGCTGGACAGACTCGAACACTGAAGCTTTCTTT.

This sequence joins TRBV19 and TRBJ1-1; D gene ambiguous. The CDR3 has 13 residues. Germline-derived CDR1 and CDR2 are LNHDA and SQIVND (reference sequence). V shed 1 base and J shed 10 bases, with 13 bases lying between them. In nucleotides, the CDR3 is TGTGCCAGTAGTATAGGGGCCCAAGACGGAGCTTTCTTT. Translating it yields CASSIGAQDGAFF.

The chain employs TRBV19 and TRBJ2-5; TRBD2 is a possible D gene (6 bases). Germline assignment: CDR1 LNHDA and CDR2 SQIVND (reference sequence). V dropped 5 bases and J dropped 3 bases, with 28 bases sitting between them. This CDR3 spans 19 amino acids. The CDR3 is CASSADYGPGQPIKETQYF. DNA for the CDR3: TGTGCCAGTAGTGCGGACTATGGCCCCGGGCAACCAATTAAAGAGACCCAGTACTTC.

This sequence joins TRBV28 and TRBJ2-1; tentative D call: TRBD2 (6 bases). With 2 bases removed from V and 5 bases from J, the gap between germline ends came to 19 bases. CDR1 and CDR2 (germline): MDHEN, SYDVKM. CDR3 length equals 17 residues. As DNA, the CDR3 is TGTGCCAGCAGTTTAAGCGGGCTAGGGTGGGAACACAATGAGCAGTTCTTC. Protein: CASSLSGLGWEHNEQFF.

The chain has TRBV7-8 and TRBJ1-2; a possible D gene is TRBD1 (5 bases). The CDR3 covers 14 residues. Trimming shortened V by 0 bases and J by 4 bases, and 9 bases separated the two germline ends. CDR1 and CDR2 (germline): SGHVS, FQNEAQ. CDR3 bases: TGTGCCAGCAGCTTAGCGCCGACAGCCTATGGCTACACCTTC. Its translation is CASSLAPTAYGYTF. The variable domain in full, completed from reference TRBV7-8 and TRBJ1-2, reads GAGVSQSPRYKVAKRGQDVALRCDPISGHVSLFWYQQALGQGPEFLTYFQNEAQLDKSGLPSDRFFAERPEGSVSTLKIQRTQQEDSAVYLCASSLAPTAYGYTFGSGTRLTVV.

This chain links TRBV6-5 with TRBJ1-2, with a weak D call TRBD1 (6 bases). Germline values: CDR1 MNHEY, CDR2 SVGAGI. Trimming stripped 5 bases from V and 3 bases from J, with 16 bases between. There are 15 residues in the CDR3. In DNA, the CDR3 is TGTGCCAGCAGTCGCGACAGGCAGCAGTACTATGGCTACACCTTC. Encoded protein: CASSRDRQQYYGYTF.

The V and J genes are TRBV5-1 and TRBJ2-1, with 11 nucleotides matching TRBD2. The V and J ends lost 4 bases and 5 bases, in that order; junction bases with no gene match: 5. CDR1 SGHRS and CDR2 YFSETQ come from the germline V gene. This CDR3 comprises 15 residues. The CDR3 spells CASSLLAGANNEQFF. Written as DNA, the CDR3 is TGCGCCAGCAGCCTACTAGCGGGGGCCAACAATGAGCAGTTCTTC.

The rearrangement joins TRBV6-6 to TRBJ2-3; 7 bases line up with TRBD1. The CDR3 covers 14 residues. V was pared by 2 bases and J by 3 bases, with 2 bases of the junction left unmatched. Per the germline V gene, CDR1 is MNHNY and CDR2 is SVGAGI (reference sequence). Here the CDR3 DNA reads TGTGCCAGCAGTTACGAGGGGGCTACAGATACGCAGTATTTT. Translating it yields CASSYEGATDTQYF.

CDR3 amino acids: CASSLLGLAGGPGEQYF. Here the CDR3 DNA reads TGCGCCAGCAGCTTATTGGGACTAGCGGGAGGGCCCGGGGAGCAGTACTTC. This chain joins TRBV5-1 and TRBJ2-7; 16 bases match TRBD2. Trimming took 2 bases from V and 7 from J; bases not matched to a gene: 9. Germline CDR1 and CDR2: SGHRS and YFSETQ. The CDR3 runs to 17 residues.

The chain links TRBV5-6 to TRBJ1-4; D is uncertain. The germline gives CDR1 SGHDT, CDR2 YYEEEE. The CDR3 sequence is 14 residues long. V lost 0 bases and J 11 bases, leaving 14 bases between the germline ends. The CDR3 DNA follows: TGTGCCAGCAGCTTGGCCGGGGTTTCGGGGAAACTGTTTTTT. This codes for CASSLAGVSGKLFF.

The chain recombines TRBV27 with TRBJ2-3, with TRBD2 matching over 10 bases. Germline V CDR1 and CDR2: MNHEY, SMNVEV (reference sequence). V lost 5 bases, J lost 5 bases, and 19 bases stayed unmatched. CDR3 length: 19 amino acids. Written as DNA, the CDR3 is TGTGCCAGCAGTCCCTTAAGGGGCCCTCATCGACTAGCGGGAGATACGCAGTATTTT. Translating gives CASSPLRGPHRLAGDTQYF.

This clone was found once. V and J are TRBV2 and TRBJ2-5; perhaps TRBD2 as D (5 bases). The CDR3 totals 13 residues. V was shortened by 2 bases and J by 3 bases, with 7 bases between the two germline ends. Germline CDR1 is SNHLY and CDR2 is FYNNEI. DNA for the CDR3: TGTGCCAGCAGTGAACTGAGGGAAGAGACCCAGTACTTC. Amino acids: CASSELREETQYF.

CDR3 in DNA: TGTGCCAGCAGTCAACAGCCGAACACTGAAGCTTTCTTT. Protein sequence: CASSQQPNTEAFF. The chain is built from TRBV2 and TRBJ1-1; D is ambiguous. The ends were cut back, 5 bases at V and 1 base at J, with 8 bases in the middle. CDR3 size: 13 residues. The germline gives CDR1 SNHLY, CDR2 FYNNEI.

The chain combines TRBV15 with TRBJ2-7; 8 nucleotides line up with TRBD2. Germline assignment: CDR1 LNHNV and CDR2 YYDKDF (reference sequence). Trimming took 1 base from V and 3 from J; bases not matched to a gene: 5. There are 15 residues in the CDR3. The CDR3: CATSRVASGLYEQYF. DNA of the CDR3: TGTGCCACCAGCAGAGTTGCTAGCGGGCTCTACGAGCAGTACTTC.

The genes are TRBV5-1 and TRBJ1-1; tentatively, D is TRBD1 (6 bases). CDR3 length: 15 residues. Germline CDR1 reads SGHRS; CDR2 reads YFSETQ. Trimming shortened V by 0 bases and J by 1 base, and 10 bases separated the two germline ends. The CDR3 nucleotides are TGCGCCAGCAGCTTGGTGGGGACAAGGAACACTGAAGCTTTCTTT. This encodes CASSLVGTRNTEAFF.

CDR3 DNA: TGTGCCAGCAGTTCCCCGAGACAGGGAGTGGTTGGCTACACCTTC. This translates into CASSSPRQGVVGYTF. This chain links TRBV28 with TRBJ1-2; 7 bases align to TRBD1. The CDR3 has 15 amino acids. V was pared by 4 bases and J by 7 bases, with 12 bases of the junction left unmatched. Per germline, CDR1 MDHEN and CDR2 SYDVKM.

The chain employs TRBV27 and TRBJ1-6; tentatively, D is TRBD1 (5 bases). The ends were cut back, 9 bases at V and 0 bases at J, with 24 bases in the middle. The CDR3 extends over 19 amino acids. Germline V gene lookup returns CDR1 MNHEY and CDR2 SMNVEV (reference sequence). CDR3 nucleotide sequence: TGTGCCAGTACCCGTATCATCCCCGGGGGACGCTCCTATAATTCACCCCTCCACTTT. It yields the protein CASTRIIPGGRSYNSPLHF.

The rearrangement uses TRBV7-6 and TRBJ2-7; TRBD2 is a possible D gene (5 bases). The CDR3 runs to 17 residues. CDR1 SGHVS and CDR2 FNYEAQ come from the germline V gene. The V end was cut by 2 bases, the J end by 2 bases, with 19 bases between. The CDR3 DNA follows: TGTGCCAGCAGCTTATCGACGGCGGGCTTTATCCCCTACGAGCAGTACTTC. Translated, it gives CASSLSTAGFIPYEQYF.

The chain is built from TRBV5-1 and TRBJ2-2, with TRBD2 matching 9 bases. The CDR3 totals 16 residues. The J segment lost 5 bases and the V segment lost 0 bases, leaving 5 bases of the junction unmatched. Germline CDR1 reads SGHRS; CDR2 reads YFSETQ. The CDR3 region is CASSLAPSGNTGELFF. DNA of the CDR3: TGCGCCAGCAGCTTGGCCCCTAGCGGGAATACCGGGGAGCTGTTTTTT.

This chain uses TRBV7-6 with TRBJ2-3; a weak D match, TRBD2 (5 bases). Between the trimmed V and J ends, which lost 1 base and 3 bases, there was a span of 11 bases. Germline CDR1 SGHVS, CDR2 FNYEAQ. This CDR3 region has 15 residues. The CDR3: CASSLGTGSTDTQYF. The CDR3 nucleotides are TGTGCCAGCAGCTTAGGGACGGGAAGTACAGATACGCAGTATTTT.

The V call is TRBV27, the J call TRBJ2-7; 8 bases are a match to TRBD1. Germline V gene lookup returns CDR1 MNHEY and CDR2 SMNVEV (reference sequence). The CDR3 has 13 residues. The V and J ends lost 6 bases and 3 bases, in that order; junction bases with no gene match: 4. CDR3 in DNA: TGTGCCAGCAGGTGGACAGGGCGCTACGAGCAGTACTTC. Translation: CASRWTGRYEQYF.

The chain joins TRBV11-2 to TRBJ1-2; perhaps TRBD1 as D (5 bases). The CDR3 is 14 residues long. The V gene lost 0 bases and the J gene lost 7 bases, with 12 bases spanning the gap. Germline CDR1 SGHAT, CDR2 FQNNGV. The CDR3 here is CASSLDQWDSGYTF. CDR3 coding DNA: TGTGCCAGCAGCTTAGATCAGTGGGACTCTGGCTACACCTTC.

This clone was picked up one time. J is TRBJ1-2 and V is TRBV6-6; D is perhaps TRBD1 (6 bases). Trimming cost V 2 bases and J 4 bases, with 14 bases left between them. CDR3 size: 15 residues. Germline CDR1 MNHNY, CDR2 SVGAGI (reference sequence). CDR3 sequence reads: CASSYLQTGFYGYTF. The CDR3 nucleotides read TGTGCCAGCAGTTACCTCCAGACAGGTTTCTATGGCTACACCTTC.

This clone was seen a few times. CDR3 nucleotide sequence: TGCAGCGTTGACGCGGGACAGGGGGGCTACGAGCAGTACTTC. Its protein product is CSVDAGQGGYEQYF. V is TRBV29-1 and J is TRBJ2-7; 11 bases map to TRBD1. J gave up 3 bases and V 3 bases, and 4 bases lay outside the gene matches. This CDR3 has 14 residues. CDR1 SQVTM and CDR2 ANQGSEA come from the germline V gene.

The chain couples TRBV6-5 to TRBJ1-4, with D possibly being TRBD1 (5 bases). Germline values: CDR1 MNHEY, CDR2 SVGAGI. V gave up 2 bases and J gave up 7 bases, with 14 bases separating them. The CDR3 length is 15 residues. CDR3: CASSYGAGGGEKLFF. In DNA form, the CDR3 reads TGTGCCAGCAGTTACGGGGCAGGCGGGGGTGAAAAACTGTTTTTT.

The V call is TRBV6-6, the J call TRBJ2-7, with D maybe TRBD2 (7 bases). Between the trimmed V and J ends, which lost 0 bases and 3 bases, there was a span of 12 bases. The CDR3 length is 15 residues. The germline V gene has CDR1 MNHNY and CDR2 SVGAGI (reference sequence). CDR3 loop: CASSYSGGPHYEQYF. Written as DNA, the CDR3 is TGTGCCAGCAGTTACTCGGGGGGGCCCCACTACGAGCAGTACTTC.

V is TRBV6-6 and J is TRBJ1-4, with TRBD1 as a possible D gene (5 bases). Germline CDR1 reads MNHNY; CDR2 reads SVGAGI (reference sequence). This CDR3 comprises 15 residues. Trimming left V 5 bases short and J 4 bases short, with 14 bases between. CDR3 sequence (DNA): TGTGCCAGCAGTACGGGGGGGACCCTTAATGAAAAACTGTTTTTT. The encoded protein is CASSTGGTLNEKLFF.

The chain uses TRBV9 and TRBJ2-7; D is unresolved. The germline V gene encodes CDR1 SGDLS and CDR2 YYNGEE. This CDR3 comprises 11 residues. V lost 3 bases and J lost 5, with 6 bases in between. CDR3 in amino acids: CASSARDEQYF. CDR3 nucleotides: TGTGCCAGCAGCGCCCGGGACGAGCAGTACTTC.

This clone was detected only once. The rearrangement joins TRBV4-2 to TRBJ2-5; 12 positions match TRBD2. This CDR3 is 21 amino acids long. Germline trimming cut 0 bases from V and 5 bases from J; bases unmatched to any gene: 19. CDR1 and CDR2 from the germline V gene are LGHNA and YNFKEQ. This CDR3 reads CASSQDFVSVGLAGGVETQYF. The DNA for the CDR3 is TGTGCCAGCAGCCAAGATTTTGTCAGTGTTGGGCTAGCGGGAGGGGTGGAGACCCAGTACTTC.